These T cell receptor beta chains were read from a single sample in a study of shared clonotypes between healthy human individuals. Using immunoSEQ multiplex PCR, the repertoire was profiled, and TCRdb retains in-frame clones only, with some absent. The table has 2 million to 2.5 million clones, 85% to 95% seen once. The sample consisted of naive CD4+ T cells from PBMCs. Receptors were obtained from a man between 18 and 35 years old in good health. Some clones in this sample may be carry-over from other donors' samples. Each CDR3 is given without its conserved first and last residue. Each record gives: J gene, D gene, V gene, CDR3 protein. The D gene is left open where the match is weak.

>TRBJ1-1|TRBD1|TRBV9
ASSGGQTPEAF
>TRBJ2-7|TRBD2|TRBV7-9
ASSRTFSSREAYEQY
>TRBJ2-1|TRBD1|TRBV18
ASSPPMGQGRNNEQF
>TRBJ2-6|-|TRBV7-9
ASSLDLGGANVLT
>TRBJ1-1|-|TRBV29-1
SVRGLRGTEAF
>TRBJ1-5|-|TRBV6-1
AILIDSNQPQH
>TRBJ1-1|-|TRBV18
ASSPRQNTEAF
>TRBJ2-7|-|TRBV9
ASSVGGPYYEQY
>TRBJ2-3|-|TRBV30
AWRGLVSGNTQY
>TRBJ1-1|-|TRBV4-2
ASSLNTEAF
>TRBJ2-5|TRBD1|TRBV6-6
ASRRQGRPETQY
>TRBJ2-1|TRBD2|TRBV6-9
ASSSLLLAGGGSSYNEQF
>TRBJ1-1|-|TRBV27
ASSPTVNTEAF
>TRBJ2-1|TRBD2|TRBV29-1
SVTSGSWDEQF
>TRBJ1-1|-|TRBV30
AWSVAGGWTEAF
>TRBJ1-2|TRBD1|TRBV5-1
ASSWGTGQAYGYT
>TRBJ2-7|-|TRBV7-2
ASSPRIEGTYEQY
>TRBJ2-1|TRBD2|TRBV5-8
ASSLVSGTSIYNEQF
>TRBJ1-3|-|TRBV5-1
ASSLGRLNTIY
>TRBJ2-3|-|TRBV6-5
ASRNGQSTDTQY
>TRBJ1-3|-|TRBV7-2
ASSLDAGSTIY
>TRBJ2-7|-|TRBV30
AWSGLSYEQY
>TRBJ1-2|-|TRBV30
AWIPTYSYGYT
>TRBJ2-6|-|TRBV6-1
ASRETGANVLT
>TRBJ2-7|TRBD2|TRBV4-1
ASSTTSGSIYEQY
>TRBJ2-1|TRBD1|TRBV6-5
ASSYRGRASYNEQF
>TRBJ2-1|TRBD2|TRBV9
ASSDGTSGRKIRNEQF
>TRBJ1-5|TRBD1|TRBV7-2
ASSLRQGDQPQH
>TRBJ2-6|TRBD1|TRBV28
ASTPWGQGAGANVLT
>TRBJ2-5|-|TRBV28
ASSFRQRTQY
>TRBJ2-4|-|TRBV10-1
ASSPFLAGIQY
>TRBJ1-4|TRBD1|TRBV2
ASSVATGYDEKLF
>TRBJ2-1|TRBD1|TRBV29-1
SADRADEQF
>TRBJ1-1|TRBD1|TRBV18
ASSGTGGSTEAF
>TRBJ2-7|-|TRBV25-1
ASKSDSYEQY
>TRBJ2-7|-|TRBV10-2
ASSGSSRVGEQY
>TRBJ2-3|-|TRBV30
AWSRTTDTDTQY
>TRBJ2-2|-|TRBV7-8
ASSLHPGNTGELF
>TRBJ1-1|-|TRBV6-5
ASSINRGASEAF
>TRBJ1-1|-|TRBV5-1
ASSQQSRGTEAF
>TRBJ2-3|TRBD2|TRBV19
ATQAGRGTDTQY
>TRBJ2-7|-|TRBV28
ASSLWGADEQY
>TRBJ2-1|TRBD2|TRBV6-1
ASSEQRGSLYNEQF
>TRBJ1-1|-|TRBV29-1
SIKRGVNTEAF
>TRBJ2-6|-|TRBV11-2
ASSYIQGPGANVLT
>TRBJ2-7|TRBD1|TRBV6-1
ASSALGQVTYEQY